The source of this TCR beta chain is a study of T cell responses to AZD1222 COVID-19 vaccine. In the case of this clone: Its antigen remains unidentified.

Findings and caveats of the study: Spike-specific TCR breadth and depth were elevated following two AZD1222 doses. Sampling captured repertoires only after the peak T cell response. Spike-wide vaccine-associated CD4 TCRs dominated at 160-218 and 743-854. The donors showed a predominance of white British ancestry and of females, with possible underestimation of clonal diversity.

The CDR3 runs 14 residues. J lost 6 bases, V lost 3 bases, and 5 bases had no gene match. In germline, CDR1 is SGHTA, CDR2 FQGNSA. Assay used: immunoSEQ multiplex PCR; TCRdb lists only in-frame clones, some missing. This sample has more than 110,000 clones; 92% occur once, and the top ten carry around 3%. The sample was peripheral blood, taken on day 0 of AZD1222 vaccination. The chain links TRBV7-2 to TRBJ2-3; TRBD2 aligns across 8 bases. This receptor was obtained from an adult in good health. CDR3 bases: TGTGCCAGCAGCTTCGCTAGCGGGTCTGATACGCAGTATTTT. This encodes CASSFASGSDTQYF.